Below, 2 T cell receptor beta chains from the same sample are listed, as sequenced in a study of shared clonotypes between healthy human individuals. Some clones are missing from TCRdb's copy, which holds only in-frame ones; the method was immunoSEQ multiplex PCR. The table lists about half a million clones, approximately 82% of them singletons. The material sequenced was PBMCs. The origin of the receptors is a woman aged 40 to 50 in good health. Some clones in this sample may be carry-over from other donors' samples.

V and J are TRBV4-1 and TRBJ2-4; D might be TRBD1 or TRBD2, each matching 6 bases. Germline values: CDR1 MGHRA, CDR2 YSYEKL. Trimming stripped 1 base from V and 4 bases from J, with 17 bases between. The CDR3 covers 17 residues. CDR3 region: CASSQVGEATGKNIQYF. In nucleotides, the CDR3 is TGCGCCAGCAGCCAAGTAGGGGAGGCTACAGGGAAAAACATTCAGTACTTC.

This CDR3 is CASSRPRTGTDMNTEAFF. The CDR3 region has the DNA TGTGCCAGCAGCCGCCCCAGAACGGGGACGGATATGAACACTGAAGCTTTCTTT. The J gene is TRBJ1-1, the V gene TRBV4-2; D perhaps matches TRBD1 (5 bases). Germline-derived CDR1 and CDR2 are LGHNA and YNFKEQ. V lost 4 bases and J 0 bases, leaving 21 bases between the germline ends. This CDR3 comprises 18 residues.